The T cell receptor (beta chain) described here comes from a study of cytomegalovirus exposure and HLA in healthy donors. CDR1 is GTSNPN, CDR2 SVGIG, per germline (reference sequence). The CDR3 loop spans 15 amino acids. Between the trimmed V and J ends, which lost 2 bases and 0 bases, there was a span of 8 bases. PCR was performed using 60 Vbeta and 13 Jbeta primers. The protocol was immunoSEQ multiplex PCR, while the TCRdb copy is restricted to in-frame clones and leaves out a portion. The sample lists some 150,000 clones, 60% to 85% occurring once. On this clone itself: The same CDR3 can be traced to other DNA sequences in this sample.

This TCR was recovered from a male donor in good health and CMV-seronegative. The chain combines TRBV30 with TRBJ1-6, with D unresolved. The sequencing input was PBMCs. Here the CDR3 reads CAWSYGGSYNSPLHF. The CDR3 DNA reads TGTGCCTGGAGTTACGGCGGCTCCTATAATTCACCCCTCCACTTT.